This T cell receptor (beta chain) was retrieved from a study of blood T cell repertoires in COVID-19. Study in general: Sites across the United States, Italy and Spain contributed samples from acute and convalescent COVID-19.

Trimming shortened V by 0 bases and J by 4 bases, and 16 bases separated the two germline ends. The CDR3 loop spans 17 amino acids. Germline CDR1 reads LGHDT; CDR2 reads YNNKEL (reference sequence). The study drew participants aged about 18 to 89 years from approximately 25 US areas. Only in-frame clones appear in the TCRdb table, and some are missing; sequencing was by immunoSEQ multiplex PCR. The table lists a few hundred thousand clones, about 90% of them singletons, with 0.9% to 1.2% in the top ten. The genes are TRBV3-1 (or the pseudogene TRBV3-2) and TRBJ2-1; perhaps TRBD2 as D (6 bases). The clonotype originates from a young woman who had recovered from COVID-19. Specimen: PBMCs or T cells enriched from blood (not recorded which). CDR3 sequence reads: CASSQESGGFIYNEQFF. The CDR3, as DNA: TGTGCCAGCAGCCAAGAGTCAGGAGGGTTTATATACAATGAGCAGTTCTTC.